These T cell receptor beta chains were read from a single sample in a study of CD8 T cells in ankylosing spondylitis. TCRdb recomputed calls from the 5' RACE reads with MiXCR, one row per CDR3 protein. The table records around 300,000 distinct CDR3 sequences, over 12% of them present only once. The sequenced sample consisted of blood, either unsorted or a sorted T cell fraction (not recorded which). These receptors all stem from a male donor with ankylosing spondylitis or in good health (not recorded which). Both conserved end residues are part of each CDR3. D genes are given only for firm matches. The size field is filled for only some rows; it gives once, few, many or a size class.

d_call	clone_size	v_call	j_call	cdr3_aa	cdr3_nt
TRBD2	few	TRBV5-1	TRBJ2-7	CASSLALAGGDPYEQYF	TGCGCCAGCAGCTTGGCGTTAGCGGGAGGCGATCCCTACGAGCAGTACTTC
-	-	TRBV23-1	TRBJ2-6	CASSSGIRSGANVLTF	TGCGCCAGCAGCTCCGGGATCCGCTCTGGGGCCAACGTCCTGACTTTC
TRBD2	many	TRBV12-3/TRBV12-4	TRBJ2-7	CASSLGAGVIREQYF	TGTGCCAGCAGTTTAGGAGCGGGAGTCATCCGCGAGCAGTACTTC
-	few	TRBV12-3/TRBV12-4	TRBJ1-1	CASSYFQGNTEAFF	TGTGCCAGCAGTTACTTTCAGGGGAACACTGAAGCTTTCTTT
-	-	TRBV6-1	TRBJ2-7	CASSPGTLSSYEQYF	TGTGCCAGCAGCCCCGGGACTCTCAGCTCCTACGAGCAGTACTTC
-	-	TRBV12-3/TRBV12-4	TRBJ1-2	CASSAWDMLYGYTF	TGTGCCAGCAGTGCCTGGGACATGCTATATGGCTACACCTTC
-	few	TRBV29-1	TRBJ1-1	CSVGGTEAFF	TGCAGCGTTGGTGGGACTGAAGCTTTCTTT
-	few	TRBV24-1	TRBJ1-6	CATSGSSSYNSPLHF	TGTGCCACCAGTGGATCGAGCTCCTATAATTCACCCCTCCACTTT
-	few	TRBV19	TRBJ1-5	CASEATIYSNQPQHF	TGTGCCAGTGAAGCGACTATCTATAGCAATCAGCCCCAGCATTTT
-	-	TRBV7-9	TRBJ2-7	CASSLALRDEQYF	TGTGCCAGCAGCCTCGCCCTCCGGGACGAGCAGTACTTC
TRBD1	few	TRBV12-3/TRBV12-4	TRBJ1-2	CASSLRSGGGYTF	TGTGCCAGCAGTTTACGATCAGGGGGAGGCTACACCTTC
-	-	TRBV10-3	TRBJ2-3	CALGGGSDTQYF	TGTGCCCTGGGAGGGGGATCAGATACGCAGTATTTT
TRBD1	-	TRBV6-1	TRBJ2-1	CASSDQGQGGGEQFF	TGTGCCAGCAGCGACCAGGGACAGGGGGGAGGTGAGCAGTTCTTC
TRBD2	few	TRBV12-3/TRBV12-4	TRBJ2-5	CASSFRLAGVQETQYF	TGTGCCAGCAGTTTCCGACTAGCGGGGGTTCAAGAGACCCAGTACTTC
-	few	TRBV14	TRBJ2-1	CASSQGPADEQFF	TGTGCCAGCAGCCAAGGGCCGGCGGATGAGCAGTTCTTC
-	-	TRBV30	TRBJ1-2	CAWSVGSGYTF	TGTGCCTGGAGTGTCGGAAGTGGCTACACCTTC
-	few	TRBV11-2	TRBJ2-5	CASSFMVGGFQETQYF	TGTGCCAGCAGCTTCATGGTAGGGGGTTTCCAAGAGACCCAGTACTTC
TRBD2	many	TRBV10-3	TRBJ2-1	CAIRTAGGIHNEQFF	TGTGCCATCAGAACAGCGGGGGGGATACACAATGAGCAGTTCTTC
-	many	TRBV9	TRBJ2-1	CASSVVHGPWAYNEQFF	TGTGCCAGCAGCGTAGTTCATGGACCCTGGGCCTACAATGAGCAGTTCTTC
-	few	TRBV15	TRBJ2-7	CATSRGREISYEQYF	TGTGCCACCAGCAGAGGCCGGGAAATTTCCTACGAGCAGTACTTC
TRBD1	few	TRBV6-1	TRBJ1-1	CASRTEQGASAEAFF	TGTGCCAGCAGGACTGAACAGGGGGCCAGCGCTGAAGCTTTCTTT
-	few	TRBV4-1	TRBJ1-2	CASSQAGKKNYGYTF	TGCGCCAGCAGCCAAGCAGGCAAAAAGAACTATGGCTACACCTTC